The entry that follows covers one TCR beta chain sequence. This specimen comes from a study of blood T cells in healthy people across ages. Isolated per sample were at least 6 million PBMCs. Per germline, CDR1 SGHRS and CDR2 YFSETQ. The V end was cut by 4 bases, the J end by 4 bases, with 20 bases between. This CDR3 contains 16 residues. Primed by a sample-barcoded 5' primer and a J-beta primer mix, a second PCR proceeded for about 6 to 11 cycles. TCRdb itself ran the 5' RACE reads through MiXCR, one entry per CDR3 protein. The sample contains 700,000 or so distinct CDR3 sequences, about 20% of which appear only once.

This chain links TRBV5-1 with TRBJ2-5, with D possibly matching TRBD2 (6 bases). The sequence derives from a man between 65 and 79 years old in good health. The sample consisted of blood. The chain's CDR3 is CASSSGSGSVGETQYF. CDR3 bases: TGCGCCAGCAGCAGTGGTAGCGGCTCGGTCGGAGAGACCCAGTACTTC.